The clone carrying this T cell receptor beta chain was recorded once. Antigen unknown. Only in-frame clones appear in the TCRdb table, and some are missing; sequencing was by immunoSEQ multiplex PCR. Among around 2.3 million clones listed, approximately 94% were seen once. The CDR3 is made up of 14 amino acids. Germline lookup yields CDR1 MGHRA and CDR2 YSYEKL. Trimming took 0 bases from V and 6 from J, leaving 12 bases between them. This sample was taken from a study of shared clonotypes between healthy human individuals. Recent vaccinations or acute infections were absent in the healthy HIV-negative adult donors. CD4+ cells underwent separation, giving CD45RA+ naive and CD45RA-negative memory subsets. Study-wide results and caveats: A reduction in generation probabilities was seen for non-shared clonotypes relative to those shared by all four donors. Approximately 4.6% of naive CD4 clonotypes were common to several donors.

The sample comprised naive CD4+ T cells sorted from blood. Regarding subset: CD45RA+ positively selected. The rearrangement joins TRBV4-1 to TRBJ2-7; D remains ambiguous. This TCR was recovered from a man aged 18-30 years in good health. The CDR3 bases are TGCGCCAGCAGCCAAGATCTTTATGGGTCCGAGCAGTACTTC. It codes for CASSQDLYGSEQYF.